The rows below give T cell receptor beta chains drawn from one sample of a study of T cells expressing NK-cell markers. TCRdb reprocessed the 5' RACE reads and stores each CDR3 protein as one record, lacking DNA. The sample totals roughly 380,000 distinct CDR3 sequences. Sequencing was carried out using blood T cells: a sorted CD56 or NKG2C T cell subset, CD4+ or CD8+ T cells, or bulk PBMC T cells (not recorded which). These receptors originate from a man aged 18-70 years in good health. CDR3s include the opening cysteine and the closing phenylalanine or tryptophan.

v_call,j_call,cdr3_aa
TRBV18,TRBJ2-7,CASSPPGAGPQGEQYF
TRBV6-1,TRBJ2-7,CASSRPRAGTSYEQYF
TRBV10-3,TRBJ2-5,CASGGGGETQYF
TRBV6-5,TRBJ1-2,CASSYNKGAYGYTF
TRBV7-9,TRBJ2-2,CASSLTHVTGELFF
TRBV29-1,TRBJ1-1,CSVSRGLGNTEAFF
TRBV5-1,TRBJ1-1,CASSPDRGLPNTEAFF
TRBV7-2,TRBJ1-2,CASSSEGAWYGYTF
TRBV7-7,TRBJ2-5,CASSSGDSFQETQYF
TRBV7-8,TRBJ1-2,CASSFGARDYGYTF
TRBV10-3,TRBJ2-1,CAISELRGEQFF
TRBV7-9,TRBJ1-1,CASTPGFRTEAFF
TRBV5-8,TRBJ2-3,CASSVDRVRDTQYF
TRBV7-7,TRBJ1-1,CASSQGQGNTEAFF
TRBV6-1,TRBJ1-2,CASREDRRANYGYTF
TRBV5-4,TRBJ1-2,CASSNRGRDYGYTF
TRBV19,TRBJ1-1,CASSMGRSTEAFF
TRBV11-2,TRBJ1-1,CASSFQDRGGANTEAFF
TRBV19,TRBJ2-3,CASSIAAGAPDTQYF
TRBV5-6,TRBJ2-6,CASSLLGRVSGANVLTF
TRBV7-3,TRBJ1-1,CASSLTIQSEAFF
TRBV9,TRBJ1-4,CASASGQGGEKLFF
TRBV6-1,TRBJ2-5,CASSEGLLPRETQYF
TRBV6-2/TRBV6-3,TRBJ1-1,CASRPDRVTEAFF
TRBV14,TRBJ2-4,CASSPRTVAKNIQYF
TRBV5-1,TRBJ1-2,CASSREPNYGYTF
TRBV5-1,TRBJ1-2,CASSPRGALTGYTF